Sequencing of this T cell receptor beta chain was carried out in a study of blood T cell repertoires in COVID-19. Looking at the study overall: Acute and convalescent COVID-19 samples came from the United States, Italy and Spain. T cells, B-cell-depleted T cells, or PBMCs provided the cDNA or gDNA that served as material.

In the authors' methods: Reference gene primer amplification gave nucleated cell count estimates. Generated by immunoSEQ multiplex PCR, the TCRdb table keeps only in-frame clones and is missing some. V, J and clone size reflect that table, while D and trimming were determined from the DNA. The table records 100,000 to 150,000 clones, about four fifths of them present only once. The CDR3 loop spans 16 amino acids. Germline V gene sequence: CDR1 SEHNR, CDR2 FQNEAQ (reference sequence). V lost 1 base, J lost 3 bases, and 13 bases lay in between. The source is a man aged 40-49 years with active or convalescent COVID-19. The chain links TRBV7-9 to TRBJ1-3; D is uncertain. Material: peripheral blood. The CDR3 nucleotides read TGTGCCAGCAGCTTAGAGGAGTCCCCGCTTGGAAACACCATATATTTT. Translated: CASSLEESPLGNTIYF.